This T cell receptor beta chain was observed in a study of T-cell reconstitution after alpha-beta-depleted transplantation in children. Unique molecular identifiers were incorporated into the prepared TCRbeta library. TCRdb reprocessed the PCR reads via MiXCR and lists one record per CDR3 protein. In the table there are about 640,000 distinct CDR3 sequences, around 16% of which are singletons. This CDR3 is 15 amino acids long. The V segment lost 0 bases and the J segment 4 bases; nucleotides outside the gene matches: 4. From germline, CDR1 is SGHAT and CDR2 FQNNGV. Sequencing used PBMCs from the stem cell graft donor, obtained from the stem cell graft. This chain uses TRBV11-2 with TRBJ1-1; the match to TRBD1 covers 8 bases. This clonotype was obtained from a human donor who donated a stem cell graft to a child with acute myeloid leukemia. The CDR3 DNA reads as TGTGCCAGCAGCTTAGACAGGGGGCGCGGCACTGAAGCTTTCTTT. As protein: CASSLDRGRGTEAFF.